The 20 T cell receptor beta chains listed next were all sequenced from one sample in a study of cytomegalovirus exposure and HLA in healthy donors. Sequenced by immunoSEQ multiplex PCR; TCRdb stores in-frame clones only, minus some. The data hold almost 70,000 clones, with 96% observed a single time. What was sequenced was PBMCs. All receptors come from a woman aged 18 to 35 in good health and CMV-seropositive.

The chain couples TRBV7-8 to TRBJ2-1; 7 bases are a match to TRBD2. V was clipped by 0 bases and J by 5 bases; unmatched bases: 7. CDR1 is SGHVS and CDR2 is FQNEAQ in the germline V gene. This CDR3 spans 16 amino acids. The CDR3 sequence: CASSLARAGRDNEQFF. In DNA form, the CDR3 reads TGTGCCAGCAGCTTAGCGCGAGCAGGGAGGGACAATGAGCAGTTCTTC.

The J gene is TRBJ2-7, the V gene TRBV27; the D gene is possibly TRBD1 (6 bases). V dropped 5 bases and J dropped 3 bases, with 14 bases sitting between them. CDR1 is MNHEY, CDR2 SMNVEV, per germline (reference sequence). The CDR3 is 14 amino acids. CDR3 sequence (DNA): TGTGCCAGCAGTCAAACAGGGCAGTACTACGAGCAGTACTTC. Its translation: CASSQTGQYYEQYF.

The chain employs TRBV28 and TRBJ2-3; TRBD2 agrees at 10 bases. Germline loops: CDR1 MDHEN, CDR2 SYDVKM. The V and J ends lost 6 bases and 4 bases, in that order; junction bases with no gene match: 4. The CDR3 spans 14 residues. DNA of the CDR3: TGTGCCAGCAGCCTAGCGGGAGACCCAGATACGCAGTATTTT. It translates to CASSLAGDPDTQYF.

V is TRBV11-2 and J is TRBJ2-1; maybe TRBD2 (5 bases). The CDR3 totals 14 residues. V shed 5 bases and J shed 3 bases, with 11 bases lying between them. Germline CDR1 SGHAT, CDR2 FQNNGV. The CDR3 DNA is TGTGCCAGCAGCCCCGGGCGGGTCTACAATGAGCAGTTCTTC. It is translated as CASSPGRVYNEQFF.

J is TRBJ2-3 and V is TRBV19; D remains unclear. CDR1 is LNHDA and CDR2 is SQIVND in the germline V gene (reference sequence). There are 13 residues in the CDR3. Trimming took off 3 bases at V and 4 bases at J, with 8 bases between the two ends. The CDR3 nucleotides read TGTGCCAGTAGTATCGCCACGGCAGATACGCAGTATTTT. Its protein product is CASSIATADTQYF.

V and J are TRBV6-1 and TRBJ2-7, with 7 bases lining up with TRBD1. J lost 2 bases, V lost 6 bases, and 7 bases had no gene match. Germline values: CDR1 MNHNS, CDR2 SASEGT. The CDR3 consists of 14 residues. CDR3 nucleotide sequence: TGTGCCAGCAGCTTGACAGGGCCCACCTACGAGCAGTACTTC. This codes for CASSLTGPTYEQYF.

The genes are TRBV7-2 and TRBJ2-4; TRBD2 matches 11 bases. Germline CDR1 and CDR2: SGHTA and FQGNSA. The CDR3 is 17 residues long. V was pared by 2 bases and J by 2 bases, with 5 bases of the junction left unmatched. In nucleotides, the CDR3 is TGTGCCAGCAGCTTAACTAGCGGGAGATTGTCCAAAAACATTCAGTACTTC. Protein product: CASSLTSGRLSKNIQYF.

This chain uses TRBV19 with TRBJ2-1, with TRBD1 matching 8 bases. Germline values: CDR1 LNHDA, CDR2 SQIVND (reference sequence). This CDR3 is built from 14 residues. Trimming took 5 bases from V and 10 from J; bases not matched to a gene: 10. CDR3 loop: CASSRIDRGREQFF. As DNA, the CDR3 is TGTGCCAGTAGTCGGATCGACAGGGGTCGAGAGCAGTTCTTC.

This clone was recorded only once. The V call is TRBV5-1, the J call TRBJ2-4, with D unresolved. Per germline, CDR1 SGHRS and CDR2 YFSETQ. Trimming cost V 2 bases and J 2 bases, with 11 bases left between them. CDR3 length equals 15 residues. The CDR3 spells CASSFNGNTKNIQYF. DNA for the CDR3: TGCGCCAGCAGCTTTAATGGCAATACCAAAAACATTCAGTACTTC.

The chain recombines TRBV30 with TRBJ2-6; 8 nucleotides align to TRBD1. Germline loops: CDR1 GTSNPN, CDR2 SVGIG (reference sequence). The CDR3 is 14 residues long. V lost 3 bases and J lost 2; bases outside the gene matches: 0. DNA of the CDR3: TGTGCCTGGAGGGGACAGGCTGGGGCCAACGTCCTGACTTTC. Encoded protein: CAWRGQAGANVLTF. The variable domain in full, with the rest retrieved from reference TRBV30 and TRBJ2-6, is SQTIHQWPATLVQPVGSPLSLECTVEGTSNPNLYWYRQAAGRGLQLLFYSVGIGQISSEVPQNLSASRPQDRQFILSSKKLLLSDSGFYLCAWRGQAGANVLTFGAGSRLTVL.

This clone appeared once. The chain combines TRBV30 with TRBJ2-2, with 7 bases that match TRBD2. V was clipped by 2 bases and J by 7 bases; unmatched bases: 10. Germline CDR1 GTSNPN, CDR2 SVGIG (reference sequence). The CDR3 is 15 amino acids. CDR3 protein: CAWSPIGGSNGELFF. As DNA, the CDR3 is TGTGCCTGGAGTCCGATTGGCGGGAGTAACGGGGAGCTGTTTTTT.

V is TRBV5-4 and J is TRBJ2-5, with D possibly being TRBD1 (6 bases). This CDR3 spans 12 amino acids. CDR1 SGHNT and CDR2 YYREEE come from the germline V gene (reference sequence). V was shortened by 4 bases and J by 7 bases, with 11 bases between the two germline ends. CDR3 loop: CASSDWGRTQYF. The DNA for the CDR3 is TGTGCCAGCAGCGACTGGGGGCGGACCCAGTACTTC. Full variable domain (remainder filled in from reference TRBV5-4 and TRBJ2-5): ETGVTQSPTHLIKTRGQQVTLRCSSQSGHNTVSWYQQALGQGPQFIFQYYREEENGRGNFPPRFSGLQFPNYSSELNVNALELDDSALYLCASSDWGRTQYFGPGTRLLVL.

This sequence joins TRBV7-9 and TRBJ2-4; possibly TRBD1 for D (5 bases). CDR3 length: 19 residues. V lost 1 base, J lost 0 bases, and 19 bases lay in between. Germline CDR1 is SEHNR and CDR2 is FQNEAQ (reference sequence). The CDR3, as DNA: TGTGCCAGCAGCTTAGAAGTCGTGGTAGTGGGGCAAGCCAAAAACATTCAGTACTTC. This gives the protein CASSLEVVVVGQAKNIQYF.

The chain carries TRBV7-6 and TRBJ2-1; 11 nucleotides agree with TRBD2. Germline V gene lookup returns CDR1 SGHVS and CDR2 FNYEAQ. The CDR3 is 15 residues long. V was clipped by 1 base and J by 8 bases; unmatched bases: 4. CDR3 in DNA: TGTGCCAGCAGCTTAGGACTAGCGGGAAGGGATGAGCAGTTCTTC. The encoded protein is CASSLGLAGRDEQFF.

The chain has TRBV7-2 and TRBJ2-5, with 13 bases fitting TRBD2. The V and J ends lost 5 bases and 2 bases, in that order; junction bases with no gene match: 8. The CDR3 length is 17 residues. The V gene's germline CDR1 is SGHTA and CDR2 FQGNSA. The CDR3 region has the DNA TGTGCCAGCAGCCCGGGGACTAGCGGGAACCTACAAGAGACCCAGTACTTC. It specifies CASSPGTSGNLQETQYF. Full variable domain (outside the CDR3, taken from reference TRBV7-2 and TRBJ2-5): GAGVSQSPSNKVTEKGKDVELRCDPISGHTALYWYRQSLGQGLEFLIYFQGNSAPDKSGLPSDRFSAERTGGSVSTLTIQRTQQEDSAVYLCASSPGTSGNLQETQYFGPGTRLLVL.

The chain employs TRBV6-1 and TRBJ2-7; 7 bases map to TRBD1. J gave up 2 bases and V 2 bases, and 6 bases lay outside the gene matches. The CDR3 is made up of 15 amino acids. The germline V gene encodes CDR1 MNHNS and CDR2 SASEGT. CDR3 in DNA: TGTGCCAGCAGTGAATACCCGACAGGGACCTACGAGCAGTACTTC. Amino acids: CASSEYPTGTYEQYF.

The V gene is TRBV11-1, the J gene TRBJ2-1; possible D gene TRBD2, 5 bases. V lost 1 base and J lost 9, with 16 bases in between. Germline-derived CDR1 and CDR2 are SGHAT and FQDESV (reference sequence). The CDR3 extends over 15 amino acids. The CDR3 here is CASSLGGVPVLEQFF. The CDR3 DNA sequence: TGTGCCAGCAGCTTAGGGGGAGTCCCGGTTCTTGAGCAGTTCTTC.

The count of this clone is one. Here the CDR3 DNA reads TGCGCCAGCAGTCGACAGCCCGGCCTAGCCAAAAACATTCAGTACTTC. It codes for CASSRQPGLAKNIQYF. V usage is TRBV4-1 and J usage is TRBJ2-4; tentatively, D is TRBD1 (5 bases). Germline assignment: CDR1 MGHRA and CDR2 YSYEKL. Trimming stripped 6 bases from V and 0 bases from J, with 15 bases between. This CDR3 has 16 amino acids.

The V and J genes are TRBV28 and TRBJ2-7, with 7 bases fitting TRBD2. Germline CDR1 MDHEN, CDR2 SYDVKM. V lost 3 bases, J lost 4 bases, and 0 bases stayed unmatched. The CDR3 contains 12 residues. CDR3 in amino acids: CASSLGGYEQYF. The CDR3 bases are TGTGCCAGCAGTTTGGGGGGGTACGAGCAGTACTTC.

The chain recombines TRBV28 with TRBJ1-5; D remains unclear. This CDR3 is built from 15 residues. V was shortened by 7 bases and J by 5 bases, with 18 bases between the two germline ends. Germline CDR1 MDHEN, CDR2 SYDVKM. CDR3 DNA sequence: TGTGCCAGCACTTCCGGGAAAAAAGTCGATCAGCCCCAGCATTTT. It yields the protein CASTSGKKVDQPQHF.